Each of the 3 T cell receptor beta chains below was sequenced from the same sample in a study of shared clonotypes between healthy human individuals. Method: immunoSEQ multiplex PCR; TCRdb's copy keeps in-frame clones and lacks some. The sample consists of about 2 million clones, about 95% of them appearing once. Naive CD8 cells comprised CD45RO-negative, CCR7-positively selected cells, excluding terminally differentiated effector memory CD45RA+ cells. Material for sequencing was naive CD8+ T cells sorted from blood. Every receptor here comes from a man aged 18 to 30 in good health.

The J gene is TRBJ2-5, the V gene TRBV5-6; D is unresolved. The CDR3 is 12 amino acids. Looked up from germline, CDR1 is SGHDT and CDR2 is YYEEEE. The germline V and J ends were trimmed by 2 bases and 4 bases, with 6 bases remaining between them. The CDR3 region is CASSFYGETQYF. The CDR3 nucleotides are TGTGCCAGCAGCTTTTACGGAGAGACCCAGTACTTC.

V gene TRBV6-5 combines with J gene TRBJ2-7, with TRBD2 as a possible D gene (5 bases). Germline V gene lookup returns CDR1 MNHEY and CDR2 SVGAGI. V was shortened by 5 bases and J by 4 bases, with 12 bases between the two germline ends. The CDR3 length is 13 residues. The CDR3 loop reads CASSDFEGYEQYF. As DNA, the CDR3 is TGTGCCAGCAGTGACTTCGAGGGTTACGAGCAGTACTTC.

This chain uses TRBV6-1 with TRBJ2-7; TRBD1 is a possible D gene (6 bases). The germline V gene encodes CDR1 MNHNS and CDR2 SASEGT. The CDR3 is made up of 17 amino acids. Deletions cut 2 bases from V and 2 bases from J, with 19 bases between. The CDR3 loop is CASSELVRGGPTYEQYF. CDR3 coding DNA: TGTGCCAGCAGTGAATTGGTGAGAGGGGGACCCACCTACGAGCAGTACTTC.